The 13 T cell receptor beta chains in this list originate from one sample, sequenced in a study of T cells in localized non-small cell lung cancer. TCRdb keeps only in-frame clones here, not all; method: immunoSEQ multiplex PCR. The sample holds tens of thousands of clones, over 65% seen once. The sample here was PBMCs, taken before any cancer treatment. These TCRs come from a woman between 35 and 75 years old with stage II squamous cell lung carcinoma.

A remark on this clone: This sample also contains other DNA sequences that code for the same CDR3. The V and J genes are TRBV19 and TRBJ2-2, with 8 positions matching TRBD1. Per the germline V gene, CDR1 is LNHDA and CDR2 is SQIVND (reference sequence). V dropped 6 bases and J dropped 8; count of bases not matched to a gene: 14. The CDR3 loop spans 16 amino acids. The DNA of the CDR3 is TGTGCCAGTAGCCGGACAGGGTTCGGCGGGGCTGGGGAGCTGTTTTTT. Its protein is CASSRTGFGGAGELFF.

V is TRBV10-3 and J is TRBJ2-1; TRBD2 aligns across 7 bases. J gave up 5 bases and V 0 bases, and 10 bases lay outside the gene matches. From germline, CDR1 is ENHRY and CDR2 SYGVKD. The CDR3 is 17 amino acids. Written as DNA, the CDR3 is TGTGCCATCAGTGAGTCTCGGGCTAGCGGAGATCACAATGAGCAGTTCTTC. Amino acids: CAISESRASGDHNEQFF.

This sequence joins TRBV6-5 and TRBJ2-1, with D perhaps given as TRBD1 or TRBD2 (5 bases each). V was clipped by 5 bases and J by 7 bases, with 12 bases between them. CDR1 and CDR2 (germline): MNHEY, SVGAGI. This CDR3 has 13 amino acids. Written as DNA, the CDR3 is TGTGCCAGCAGTCCCTGGGACGGGAATGAGCAGTTCTTC. It specifies CASSPWDGNEQFF.

This clone was counted a single time. This chain joins TRBV7-2 and TRBJ1-2; the D is unclear. Per the germline V gene, CDR1 is SGHTA and CDR2 is FQGNSA. The length of the CDR3 is 15 residues. V was trimmed by 5 bases and J by 4 bases, leaving 17 bases between them. The CDR3 DNA sequence: TGTGCCAGCAGCCCCGATGCGGGGTGGGGCTATGGCTACACCTTC. This codes for CASSPDAGWGYGYTF.

A few counts support this clone. The genes are TRBV11-3 and TRBJ1-4; D is uncertain. Trimming shortened V by 4 bases and J by 7 bases, and 10 bases separated the two germline ends. Germline CDR1 reads SGHNT; CDR2 reads YENEEA. CDR3 length: 13 amino acids. CDR3 in amino acids: CASSSRLLEKLFF. CDR3 DNA: TGTGCCAGCAGCTCACGCCTTCTTGAAAAACTGTTTTTT.

The chain employs TRBV4-1 and TRBJ1-2; 10 bases fit TRBD1. CDR1 is MGHRA, CDR2 YSYEKL, per germline. This CDR3 has 16 amino acids. J gave up 6 bases and V 1 base, and 8 bases lay outside the gene matches. In DNA form, the CDR3 reads TGCGCCAGCAGCCAAGGGTTTACCGGGACAGGGGATGGCTACACCTTC. It yields the protein CASSQGFTGTGDGYTF.

The chain uses TRBV18 and TRBJ1-4; D may be TRBD1 (5 bases). Germline V gives CDR1 KGHSH, CDR2 LQKENI. The germline V and J ends were trimmed by 3 bases and 3 bases, with 8 bases remaining between them. This CDR3 region has 14 residues. The CDR3 sequence is CASSPGVANEKLFF. The CDR3, as DNA: TGTGCCAGCTCACCGGGGGTAGCTAATGAAAAACTGTTTTTT. The full variable domain, completed using reference TRBV18 and TRBJ1-4, is NAGVMQNPRHLVRRRGQEARLRCSPMKGHSHVYWYRQLPEEGLKFMVYLQKENIIDESGMPKERFSAEFPKEGPSILRIQQVVRGDSAAYFCASSPGVANEKLFFGSGTQLSVL.

The chain employs TRBV19 and TRBJ1-5; D is unresolved. Trimming took off 3 bases at V and 0 bases at J, with 15 bases between the two ends. In germline, CDR1 is LNHDA, CDR2 SQIVND (reference sequence). There are 17 residues in the CDR3. CDR3: CASSMGTLYHSNQPQHF. The CDR3 bases are TGTGCCAGTAGTATGGGAACCTTATATCATAGCAATCAGCCCCAGCATTTT.

The rearrangement uses TRBV9 and TRBJ2-5; 8 bases fit TRBD2. Germline CDR1 SGDLS, CDR2 YYNGEE. The CDR3 is made up of 15 amino acids. The ends lost 2 bases at V and 5 bases at J; junction bases unmatched: 8. CDR3 coding DNA: TGTGCCAGCAGCGTCTCCGCGGGGGGATCGGAGACCCAGTACTTC. It translates to CASSVSAGGSETQYF.

The rearrangement uses TRBV18 and TRBJ2-2; no clear D gene. CDR3 size: 14 residues. CDR1 is KGHSH and CDR2 is LQKENI in the germline V gene. V shed 2 bases and J shed 2 bases, with 6 bases lying between them. The CDR3 spells CASSPGGNTGELFF. For the CDR3, the DNA is TGTGCCAGCTCACCAGGCGGAAACACCGGGGAGCTGTTTTTT. The full variable domain, its missing parts supplied by reference TRBV18 and TRBJ2-2, is NAGVMQNPRHLVRRRGQEARLRCSPMKGHSHVYWYRQLPEEGLKFMVYLQKENIIDESGMPKERFSAEFPKEGPSILRIQQVVRGDSAAYFCASSPGGNTGELFFGEGSRLTVL.

The chain carries TRBV10-3 and TRBJ2-7; D is perhaps TRBD1 (5 bases). Germline V lookup: CDR1 ENHRY, CDR2 SYGVKD. CDR3 size: 11 residues. V was trimmed by 8 bases and J by 10 bases, leaving 15 bases between them. CDR3 DNA sequence: TGTGCCATCGGGGCCGAGGCGGTACAGTACTTC. Translation gives CAIGAEAVQYF.

The sample holds a few counts of this clone. The V call is TRBV6-6, the J call TRBJ1-2; possibly TRBD1 for D (5 bases). This CDR3 is built from 12 residues. The ends were cut back, 5 bases at V and 3 bases at J, with 7 bases in the middle. Germline CDR1 is MNHNY and CDR2 is SVGAGI (reference sequence). CDR3 coding DNA: TGTGCCAGCAGTCGGGGGGACTATGGCTACACCTTC. This encodes CASSRGDYGYTF.

This chain links TRBV28 with TRBJ1-1; D is uncertain. Germline-derived CDR1 and CDR2 are MDHEN and SYDVKM. CDR3 length: 14 amino acids. V lost 3 bases to trimming and J lost 5 bases, with 13 bases between them. Written as DNA, the CDR3 is TGTGCCAGCAGTTTCGGGGATCGGGTAACTGAAGCTTTCTTT. Translating it yields CASSFGDRVTEAFF.